Sequencing of this TCR beta chain was carried out in a study of T-cell memory formation after mild COVID-19. CDR3 length equals 13 residues. Trimming removed 6 bases from V and 4 bases from J; junction bases left unmatched: 8. Germline values: CDR1 DFQATT, CDR2 SNEGSKA (reference sequence). This clonotype was found a few times. One entry per CDR3 protein, called by TCRdb with MiXCR from the 5' RACE reads. In the table there are some 150,000 distinct CDR3 sequences, approximately 21% of which are singletons. This chain links TRBV20-1 with TRBJ2-5; 7 nucleotides line up with TRBD1. The clonotype was recovered from an adult woman who had mild COVID-19 (a few samples of this study predate the infection). Cell type and time point are not known. The sample comprised PBMCs or a T cell subset sorted from them (not recorded which). The CDR3 spells CSAPTGSGETQYF. CDR3 sequence (DNA): TGCAGTGCGCCGACAGGGTCGGGAGAGACCCAGTACTTC.